The present entry profiles one TCR beta chain with its context. Profiling relied on immunoSEQ multiplex PCR, and the TCRdb table lists in-frame clones only, not all of them. The sample carries about 370,000 clones, roughly 89% recorded once. Germline V gives CDR1 MRHNA, CDR2 SNTAGT. The CDR3 sequence is 14 residues long. V lost 2 bases and J lost 1, with 8 bases in between. This entry is derived from a study of blood T cell repertoires in COVID-19. This chain connects TRBV6-4 to TRBJ1-1; D uncertain. This receptor was taken from a woman aged 25 to 39 who had recovered from COVID-19. Sequenced material: PBMCs or T cells enriched from blood (not recorded which). CDR3 sequence (DNA): TGTGCCAGCAGTGACCGACACGGGAACACTGAAGCTTTCTTT. Translation: CASSDRHGNTEAFF.